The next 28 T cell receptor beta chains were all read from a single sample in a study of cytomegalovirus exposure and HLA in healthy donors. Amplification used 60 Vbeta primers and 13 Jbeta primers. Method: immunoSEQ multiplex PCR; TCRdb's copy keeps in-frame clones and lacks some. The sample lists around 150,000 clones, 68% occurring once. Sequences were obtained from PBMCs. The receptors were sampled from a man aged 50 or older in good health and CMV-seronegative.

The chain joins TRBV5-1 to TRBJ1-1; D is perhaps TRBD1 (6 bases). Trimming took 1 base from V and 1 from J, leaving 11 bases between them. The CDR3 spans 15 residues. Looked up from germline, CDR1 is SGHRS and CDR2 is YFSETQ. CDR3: CASSLHRTANTEAFF. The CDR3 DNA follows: TGCGCCAGCAGCTTGCACCGGACAGCGAACACTGAAGCTTTCTTT.

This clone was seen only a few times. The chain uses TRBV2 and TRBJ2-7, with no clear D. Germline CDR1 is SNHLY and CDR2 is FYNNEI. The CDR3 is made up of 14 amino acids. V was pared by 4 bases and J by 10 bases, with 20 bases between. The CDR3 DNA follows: TGTGCCAGCAGTGGGGCCAGTCCCAAAACGAGACAGTACTTC. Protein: CASSGASPKTRQYF.

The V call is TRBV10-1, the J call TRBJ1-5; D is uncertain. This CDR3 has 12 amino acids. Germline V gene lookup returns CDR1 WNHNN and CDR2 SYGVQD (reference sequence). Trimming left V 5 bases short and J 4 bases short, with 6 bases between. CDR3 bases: TGCGCCAGCAGTTCAGGAAATCAGCCCCAGCATTTT. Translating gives CASSSGNQPQHF.

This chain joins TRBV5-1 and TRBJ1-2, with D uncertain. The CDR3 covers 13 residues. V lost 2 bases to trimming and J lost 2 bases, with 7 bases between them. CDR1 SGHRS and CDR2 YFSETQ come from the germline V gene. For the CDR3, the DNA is TGCGCCAGCAGCTTAGTGGAGAACTATGGCTACACCTTC. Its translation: CASSLVENYGYTF.

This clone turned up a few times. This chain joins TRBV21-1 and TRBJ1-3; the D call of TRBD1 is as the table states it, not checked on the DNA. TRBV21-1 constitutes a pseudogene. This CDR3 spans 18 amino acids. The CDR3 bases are TGTGCCAGCAGCAAAGCCGTCCGACAGGGCCACTCTGGAAACACCATATATTTT. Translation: CASSKAVRQGHSGNTIYF.

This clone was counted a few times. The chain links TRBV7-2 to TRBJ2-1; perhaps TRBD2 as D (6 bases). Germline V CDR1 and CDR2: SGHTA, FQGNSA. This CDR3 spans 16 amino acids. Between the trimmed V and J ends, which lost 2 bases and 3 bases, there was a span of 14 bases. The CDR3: CASSLRRSGLYNEQFF. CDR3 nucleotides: TGTGCCAGCAGCTTAAGGCGTAGCGGCCTCTACAATGAGCAGTTCTTC. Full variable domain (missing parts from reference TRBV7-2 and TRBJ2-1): GAGVSQSPSNKVTEKGKDVELRCDPISGHTALYWYRQSLGQGLEFLIYFQGNSAPDKSGLPSDRFSAERTGGSVSTLTIQRTQQEDSAVYLCASSLRRSGLYNEQFFGPGTRLTVL.

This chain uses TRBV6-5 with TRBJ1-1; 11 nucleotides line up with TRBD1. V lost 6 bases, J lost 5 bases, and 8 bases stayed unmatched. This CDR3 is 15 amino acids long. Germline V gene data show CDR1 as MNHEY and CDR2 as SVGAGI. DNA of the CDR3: TGTGCCAGCAGGAAAGGGGACAGGGGGGGTACTGAAGCTTTCTTT. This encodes CASRKGDRGGTEAFF.

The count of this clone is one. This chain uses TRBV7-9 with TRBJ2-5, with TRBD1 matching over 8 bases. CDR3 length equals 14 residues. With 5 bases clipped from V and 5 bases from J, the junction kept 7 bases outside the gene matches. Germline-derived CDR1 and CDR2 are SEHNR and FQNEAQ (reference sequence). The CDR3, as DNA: TGTGCCAGCAGCCCAGAGACAGGGGCGGAGACCCAGTACTTC. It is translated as CASSPETGAETQYF. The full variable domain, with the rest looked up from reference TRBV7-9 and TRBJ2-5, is DTGVSQNPRHKITKRGQNVTFRCDPISEHNRLYWYRQTLGQGPEFLTYFQNEAQLEKSRLLSDRFSAERPKGSFSTLEIQRTEQGDSAMYLCASSPETGAETQYFGPGTRLLVL.

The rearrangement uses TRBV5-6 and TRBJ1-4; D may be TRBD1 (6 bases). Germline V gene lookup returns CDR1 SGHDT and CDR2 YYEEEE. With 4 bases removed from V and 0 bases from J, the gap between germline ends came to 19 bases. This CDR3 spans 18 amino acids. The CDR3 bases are TGTGCCAGCAGCATATACTGGGGGACATATACAACTAATGAAAAACTGTTTTTT. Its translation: CASSIYWGTYTTNEKLFF.

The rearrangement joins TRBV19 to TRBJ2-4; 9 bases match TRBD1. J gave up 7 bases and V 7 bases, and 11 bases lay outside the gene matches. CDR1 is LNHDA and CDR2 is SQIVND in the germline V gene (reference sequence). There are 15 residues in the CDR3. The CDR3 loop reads CASNPKPGTGNIQYF. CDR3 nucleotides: TGTGCCAGTAACCCAAAACCCGGGACAGGGAACATTCAGTACTTC.

CDR3 in DNA: TGTGCCAGCAACCTGAATGGGGGCAGGAGGAACACCATATATTTT. Protein sequence: CASNLNGGRRNTIYF. The chain uses TRBV28 and TRBJ1-3; D may be TRBD1 (6 bases). Between the trimmed V and J ends, which lost 7 bases and 7 bases, there was a span of 20 bases. This CDR3 has 15 amino acids. CDR1 is MDHEN, CDR2 SYDVKM, per germline.

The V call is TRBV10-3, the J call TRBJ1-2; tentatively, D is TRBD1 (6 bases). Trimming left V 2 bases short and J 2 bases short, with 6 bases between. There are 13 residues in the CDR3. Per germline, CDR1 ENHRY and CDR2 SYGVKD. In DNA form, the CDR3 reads TGTGCCATCAGTGAGACAGGGAACTATGGCTACACCTTC. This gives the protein CAISETGNYGYTF.

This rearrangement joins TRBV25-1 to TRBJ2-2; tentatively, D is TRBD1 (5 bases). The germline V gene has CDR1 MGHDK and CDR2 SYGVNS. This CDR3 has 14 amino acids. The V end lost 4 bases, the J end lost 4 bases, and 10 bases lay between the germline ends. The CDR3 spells CASSGTSFTGELFF. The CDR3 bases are TGTGCCAGCAGTGGGACATCTTTCACCGGGGAGCTGTTTTTT.

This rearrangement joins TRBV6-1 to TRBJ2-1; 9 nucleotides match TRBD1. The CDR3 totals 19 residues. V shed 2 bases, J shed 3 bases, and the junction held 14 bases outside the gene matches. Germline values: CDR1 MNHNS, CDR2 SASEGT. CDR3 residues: CASSELPGQGEGNYNEQFF. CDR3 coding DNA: TGTGCCAGCAGTGAATTACCGGGACAGGGAGAAGGTAACTACAATGAGCAGTTCTTC.

The CDR3 coding sequence is TGTGCCAGCAGCTTGGAAGGGGGCGCGTGGAATGAGCAGTTCTTC. It specifies CASSLEGGAWNEQFF. V and J are TRBV5-6 and TRBJ2-1; the match to TRBD1 covers 7 bases. J lost 7 bases, V lost 0 bases, and 7 bases had no gene match. The CDR3 loop spans 15 amino acids. The germline CDR1 and CDR2 sequences are SGHDT and YYEEEE.

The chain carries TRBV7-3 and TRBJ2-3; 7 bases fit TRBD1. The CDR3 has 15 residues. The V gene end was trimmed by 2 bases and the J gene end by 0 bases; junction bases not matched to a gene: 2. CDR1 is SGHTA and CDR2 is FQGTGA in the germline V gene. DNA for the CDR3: TGTGCCAGCAGCTTAGAAGGGGGCAGCACAGATACGCAGTATTTT. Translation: CASSLEGGSTDTQYF.

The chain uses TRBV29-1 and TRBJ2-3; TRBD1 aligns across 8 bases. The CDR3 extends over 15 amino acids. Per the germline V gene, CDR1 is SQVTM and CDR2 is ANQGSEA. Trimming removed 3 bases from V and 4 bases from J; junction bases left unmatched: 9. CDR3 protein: CSVELTGGRADTQYF. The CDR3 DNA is TGCAGCGTTGAGCTTACAGGGGGGAGAGCAGATACGCAGTATTTT.

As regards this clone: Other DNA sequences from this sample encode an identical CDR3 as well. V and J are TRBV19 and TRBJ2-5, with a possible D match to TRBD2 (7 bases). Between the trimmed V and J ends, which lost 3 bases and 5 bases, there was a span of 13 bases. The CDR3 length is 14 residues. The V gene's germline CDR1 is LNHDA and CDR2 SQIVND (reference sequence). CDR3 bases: TGTGCCAGTAGTATTTCGCGGGGGCGGGAGACCCAGTACTTC. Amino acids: CASSISRGRETQYF.

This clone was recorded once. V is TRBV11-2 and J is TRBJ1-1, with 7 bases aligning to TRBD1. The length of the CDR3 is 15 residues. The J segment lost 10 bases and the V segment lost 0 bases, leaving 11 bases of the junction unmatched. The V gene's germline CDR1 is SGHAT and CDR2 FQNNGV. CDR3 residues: CASSLDDRENDGAFF. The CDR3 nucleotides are TGTGCCAGCAGCTTAGATGACAGGGAGAATGATGGAGCTTTCTTT.

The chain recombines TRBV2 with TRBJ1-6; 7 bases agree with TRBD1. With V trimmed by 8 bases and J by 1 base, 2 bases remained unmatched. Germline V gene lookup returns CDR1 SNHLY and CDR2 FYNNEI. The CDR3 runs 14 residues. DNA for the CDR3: TGTGCCAGCGGGGACAGATCCTATAATTCACCCCTCCACTTT. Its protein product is CASGDRSYNSPLHF.

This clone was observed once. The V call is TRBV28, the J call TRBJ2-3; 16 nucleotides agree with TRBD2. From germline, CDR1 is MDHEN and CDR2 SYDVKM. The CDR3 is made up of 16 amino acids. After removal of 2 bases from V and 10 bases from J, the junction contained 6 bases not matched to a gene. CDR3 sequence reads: CASSLAPGTSGRAQYF. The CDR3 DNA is TGTGCCAGCAGTTTAGCCCCCGGGACTAGCGGGAGGGCGCAGTATTTT.

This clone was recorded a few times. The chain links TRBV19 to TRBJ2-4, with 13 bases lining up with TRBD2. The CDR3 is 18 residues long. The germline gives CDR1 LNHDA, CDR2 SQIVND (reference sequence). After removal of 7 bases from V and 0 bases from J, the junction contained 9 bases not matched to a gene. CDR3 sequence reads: CASISGTSGVLAKNIQYF. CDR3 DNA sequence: TGTGCCAGTATTTCCGGGACTAGCGGGGTACTAGCCAAAAACATTCAGTACTTC. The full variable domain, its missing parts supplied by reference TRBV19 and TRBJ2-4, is DGGITQSPKYLFRKEGQNVTLSCEQNLNHDAMYWYRQDPGQGLRLIYYSQIVNDFQKGDIAEGYSVSREKKESFPLTVTSAQKNPTAFYLCASISGTSGVLAKNIQYFGAGTRLSVL.

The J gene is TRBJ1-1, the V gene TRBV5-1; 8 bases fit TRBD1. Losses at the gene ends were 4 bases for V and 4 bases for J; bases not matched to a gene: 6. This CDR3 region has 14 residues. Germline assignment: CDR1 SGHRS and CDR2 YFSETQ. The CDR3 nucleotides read TGCGCCAGCAGCGAGCAGGGGGCTATCACTGAAGCTTTCTTT. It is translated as CASSEQGAITEAFF.

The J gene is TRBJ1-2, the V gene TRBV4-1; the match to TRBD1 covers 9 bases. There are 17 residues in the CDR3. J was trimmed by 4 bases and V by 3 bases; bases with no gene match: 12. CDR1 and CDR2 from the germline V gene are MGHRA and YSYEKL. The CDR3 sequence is CASSQAGTGTLGYGYTF. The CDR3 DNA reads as TGCGCCAGCAGCCAGGCCGGGACAGGGACCTTAGGCTATGGCTACACCTTC.

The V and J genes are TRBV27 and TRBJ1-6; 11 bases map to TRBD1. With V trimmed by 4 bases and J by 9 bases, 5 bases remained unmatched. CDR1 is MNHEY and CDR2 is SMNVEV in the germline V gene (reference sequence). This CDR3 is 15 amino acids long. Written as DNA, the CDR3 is TGTGCCAGCAGTTCGGACAGGGGGCTGGGTTCACCCCTCCACTTT. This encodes CASSSDRGLGSPLHF.

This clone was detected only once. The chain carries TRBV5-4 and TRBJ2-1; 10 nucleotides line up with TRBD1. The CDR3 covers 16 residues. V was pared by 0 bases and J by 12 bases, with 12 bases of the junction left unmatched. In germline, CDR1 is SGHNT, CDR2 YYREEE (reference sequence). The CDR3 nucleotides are TGTGCCAGCAGCTTGGAGCTCGGGGGACAGGGGTTGCGGCAGTTCTTC. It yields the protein CASSLELGGQGLRQFF.

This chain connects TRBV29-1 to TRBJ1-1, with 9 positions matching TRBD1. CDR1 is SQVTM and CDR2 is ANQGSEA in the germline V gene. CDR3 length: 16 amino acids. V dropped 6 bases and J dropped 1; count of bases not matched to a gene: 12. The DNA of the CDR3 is TGCAGCGTCCTTGGGACAGGGACATTGGGGAACACTGAAGCTTTCTTT. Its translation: CSVLGTGTLGNTEAFF.

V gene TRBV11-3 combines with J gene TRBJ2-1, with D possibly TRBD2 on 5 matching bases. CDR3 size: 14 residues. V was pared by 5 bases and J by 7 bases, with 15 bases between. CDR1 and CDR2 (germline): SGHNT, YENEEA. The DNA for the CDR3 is TGTGCCAGCAGCCCTAGCCAGATGGGTAATGAGCAGTTCTTC. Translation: CASSPSQMGNEQFF.